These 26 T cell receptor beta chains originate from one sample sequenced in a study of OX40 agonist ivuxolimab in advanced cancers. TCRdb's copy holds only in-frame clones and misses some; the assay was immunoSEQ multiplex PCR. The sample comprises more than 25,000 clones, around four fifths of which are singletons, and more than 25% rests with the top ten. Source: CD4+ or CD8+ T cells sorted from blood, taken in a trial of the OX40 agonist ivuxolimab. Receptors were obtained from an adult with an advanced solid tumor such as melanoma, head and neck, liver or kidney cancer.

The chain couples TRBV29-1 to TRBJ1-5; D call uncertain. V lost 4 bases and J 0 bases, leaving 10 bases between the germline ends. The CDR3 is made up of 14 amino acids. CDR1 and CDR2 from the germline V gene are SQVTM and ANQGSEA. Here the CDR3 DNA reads TGCAGCGTTGGGTGGGTTAATAGCAATCAGCCCCAGCATTTT. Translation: CSVGWVNSNQPQHF.

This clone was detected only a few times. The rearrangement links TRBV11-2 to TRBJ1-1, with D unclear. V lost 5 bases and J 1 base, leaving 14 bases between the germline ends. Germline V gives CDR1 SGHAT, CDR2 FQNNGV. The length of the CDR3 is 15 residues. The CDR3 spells CASSPFLGPNTEAFF. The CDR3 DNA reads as TGTGCCAGCAGCCCCTTCTTAGGCCCGAACACTGAAGCTTTCTTT.

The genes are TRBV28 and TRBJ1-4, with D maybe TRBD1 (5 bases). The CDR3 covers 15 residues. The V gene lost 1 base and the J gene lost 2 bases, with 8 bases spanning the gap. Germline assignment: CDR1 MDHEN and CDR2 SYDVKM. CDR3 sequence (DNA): TGTGCCAGCAGTTTATTCGCAGGGACTAATGAAAAACTGTTTTTT. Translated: CASSLFAGTNEKLFF.

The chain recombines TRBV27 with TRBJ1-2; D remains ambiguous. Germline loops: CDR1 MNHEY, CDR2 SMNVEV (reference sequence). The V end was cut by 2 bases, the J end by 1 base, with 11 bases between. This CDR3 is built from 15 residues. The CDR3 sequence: CASSLGGLGNYGYTF. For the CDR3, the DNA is TGTGCCAGCAGTTTAGGAGGATTGGGTAACTATGGCTACACCTTC.

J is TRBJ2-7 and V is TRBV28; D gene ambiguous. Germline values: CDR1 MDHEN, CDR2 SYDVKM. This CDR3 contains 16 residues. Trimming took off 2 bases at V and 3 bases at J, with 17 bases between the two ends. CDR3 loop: CASSLGGNGVYYEQYF. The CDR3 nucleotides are TGTGCCAGCAGTTTAGGTGGCAATGGGGTGTACTACGAGCAGTACTTC.

The CDR3 loop is CATSRVVNEQFF. CDR3 nucleotides: TGTGCCACCAGCAGAGTAGTCAATGAGCAGTTCTTC. This rearrangement joins TRBV15 to TRBJ2-1; D is unresolved. The V gene's germline CDR1 is LNHNV and CDR2 YYDKDF (reference sequence). V dropped 1 base and J dropped 6 bases, with 4 bases sitting between them. This CDR3 has 12 amino acids. The full variable domain, with the rest looked up from reference TRBV15 and TRBJ2-1, is DAMVIQNPRYQVTQFGKPVTLSCSQTLNHNVMYWYQQKSSQAPKLLFHYYDKDFNNEADTPDNFQSRRPNTSFCFLDIRSPGLGDTAMYLCATSRVVNEQFFGPGTRLTVL.

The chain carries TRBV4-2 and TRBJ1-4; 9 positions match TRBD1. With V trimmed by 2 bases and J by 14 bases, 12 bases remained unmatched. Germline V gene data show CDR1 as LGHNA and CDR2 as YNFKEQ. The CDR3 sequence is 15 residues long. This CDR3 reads CASSQPGTGPFILFF. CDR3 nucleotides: TGTGCCAGCAGCCAACCCGGGACAGGGCCCTTTATCCTGTTTTTT.

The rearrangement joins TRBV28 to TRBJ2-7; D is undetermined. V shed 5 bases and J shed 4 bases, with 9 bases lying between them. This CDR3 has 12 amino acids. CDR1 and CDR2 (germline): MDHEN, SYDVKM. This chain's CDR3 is CASSTVLYEQYF. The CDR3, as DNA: TGTGCCAGCAGTACGGTTTTGTACGAGCAGTACTTC.

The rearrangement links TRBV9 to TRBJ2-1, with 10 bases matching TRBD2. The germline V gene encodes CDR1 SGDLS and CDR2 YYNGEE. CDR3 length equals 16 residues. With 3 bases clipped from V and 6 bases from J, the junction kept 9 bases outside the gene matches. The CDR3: CASSATSGPDFNEQFF. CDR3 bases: TGTGCCAGCAGCGCGACTAGCGGGCCGGATTTCAATGAGCAGTTCTTC.

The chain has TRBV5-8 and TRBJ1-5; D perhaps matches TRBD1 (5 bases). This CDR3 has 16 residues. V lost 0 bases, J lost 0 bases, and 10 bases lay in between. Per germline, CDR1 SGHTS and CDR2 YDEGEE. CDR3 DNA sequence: TGTGCCAGCAGCTTGGTAGGGGATTATAGCAATCAGCCCCAGCATTTT. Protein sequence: CASSLVGDYSNQPQHF.

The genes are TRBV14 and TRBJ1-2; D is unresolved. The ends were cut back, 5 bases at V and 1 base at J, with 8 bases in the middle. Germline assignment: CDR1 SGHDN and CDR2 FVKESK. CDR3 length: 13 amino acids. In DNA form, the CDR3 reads TGTGCCAGCAGCAGCGGCAGTAACTATGGCTACACCTTC. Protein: CASSSGSNYGYTF.

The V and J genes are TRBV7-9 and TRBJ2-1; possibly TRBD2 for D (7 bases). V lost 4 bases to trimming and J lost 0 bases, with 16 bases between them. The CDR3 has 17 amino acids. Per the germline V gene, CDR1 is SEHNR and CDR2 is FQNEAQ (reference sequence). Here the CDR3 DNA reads TGTGCCAGCAGCTCGGCTAGGGGGGGCGTCTCCTACAATGAGCAGTTCTTC. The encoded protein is CASSSARGGVSYNEQFF.

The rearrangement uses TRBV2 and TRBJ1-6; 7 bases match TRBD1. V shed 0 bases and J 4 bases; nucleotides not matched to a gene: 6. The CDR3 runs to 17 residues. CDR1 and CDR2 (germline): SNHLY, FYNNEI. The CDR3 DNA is TGTGCCAGCAGTGAAGCGCAGGCAGGGGGTTATAATTCACCCCTCCACTTT. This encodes CASSEAQAGGYNSPLHF.

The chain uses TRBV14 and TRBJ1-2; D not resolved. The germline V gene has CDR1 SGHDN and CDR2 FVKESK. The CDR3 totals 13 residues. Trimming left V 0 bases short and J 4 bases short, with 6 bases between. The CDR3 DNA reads TGTGCCAGCAGCCAAGAAGGAAGCTATGGCTACACCTTC. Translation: CASSQEGSYGYTF.

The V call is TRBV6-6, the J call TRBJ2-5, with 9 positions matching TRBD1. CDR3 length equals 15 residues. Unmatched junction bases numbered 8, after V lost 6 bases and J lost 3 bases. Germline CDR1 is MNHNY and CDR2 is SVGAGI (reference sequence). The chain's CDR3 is CASRNTGQGEETQYF. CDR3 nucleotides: TGTGCCAGCAGGAACACGGGACAGGGAGAAGAGACCCAGTACTTC.

CDR3 sequence: CASSTNTGELFF. The CDR3, as DNA: TGTGCCAGTAGTACTAACACCGGGGAGCTGTTTTTT. V gene TRBV19 combines with J gene TRBJ2-2; D not certain. Germline V CDR1 and CDR2: LNHDA, SQIVND (reference sequence). This CDR3 is 12 amino acids long. V shed 4 bases and J shed 2 bases, with 2 bases lying between them.

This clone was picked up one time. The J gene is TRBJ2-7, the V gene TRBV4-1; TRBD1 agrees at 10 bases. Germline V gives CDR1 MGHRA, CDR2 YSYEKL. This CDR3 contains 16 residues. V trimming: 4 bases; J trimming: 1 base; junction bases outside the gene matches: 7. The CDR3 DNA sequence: TGCGCCAGCAGCCTTTCTCCGGGACAGGGGTCCTACGAGCAGTACTTC. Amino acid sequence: CASSLSPGQGSYEQYF.

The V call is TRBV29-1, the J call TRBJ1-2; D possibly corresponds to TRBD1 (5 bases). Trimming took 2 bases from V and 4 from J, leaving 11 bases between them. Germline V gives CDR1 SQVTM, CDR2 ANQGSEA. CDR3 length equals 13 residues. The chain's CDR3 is CSVELEGTYGYTF. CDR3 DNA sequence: TGCAGCGTTGAATTGGAAGGGACCTATGGCTACACCTTC.

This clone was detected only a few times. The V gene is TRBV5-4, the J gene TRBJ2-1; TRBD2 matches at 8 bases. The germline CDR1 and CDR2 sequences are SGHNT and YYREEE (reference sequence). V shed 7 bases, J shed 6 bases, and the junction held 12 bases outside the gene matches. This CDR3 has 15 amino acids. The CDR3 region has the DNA TGTGCCAGCCGGGCCGCCTCGGGGGGGGGCAATGAGCAGTTCTTC. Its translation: CASRAASGGGNEQFF. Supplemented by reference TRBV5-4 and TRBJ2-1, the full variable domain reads ETGVTQSPTHLIKTRGQQVTLRCSSQSGHNTVSWYQQALGQGPQFIFQYYREEENGRGNFPPRFSGLQFPNYSSELNVNALELDDSALYLCASRAASGGGNEQFFGPGTRLTVL.

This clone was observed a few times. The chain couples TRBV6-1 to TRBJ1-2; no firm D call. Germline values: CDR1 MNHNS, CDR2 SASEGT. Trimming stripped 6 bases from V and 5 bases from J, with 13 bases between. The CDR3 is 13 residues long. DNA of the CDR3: TGTGCCAGCAGAAGACGGATCCTTTATGGCTACACCTTC. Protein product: CASRRRILYGYTF.

The CDR3: CASSYGLRTDTQYF. CDR3 nucleotide sequence: TGTGCCAGCAGTTACGGGCTCCGCACAGATACGCAGTATTTT. The rearrangement uses TRBV6-5 and TRBJ2-3; no clear D. Per germline, CDR1 MNHEY and CDR2 SVGAGI. Trimming removed 2 bases at V and 1 base at J, with 7 bases between. The CDR3 loop spans 14 amino acids.

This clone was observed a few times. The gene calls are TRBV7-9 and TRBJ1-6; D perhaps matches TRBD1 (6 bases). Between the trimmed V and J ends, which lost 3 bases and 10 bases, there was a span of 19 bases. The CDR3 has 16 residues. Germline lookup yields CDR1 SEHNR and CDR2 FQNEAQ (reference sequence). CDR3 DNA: TGTGCCAGCAGCTTTGAGACAGGACCTTTTGGATCACCCCTCCACTTT. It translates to CASSFETGPFGSPLHF.

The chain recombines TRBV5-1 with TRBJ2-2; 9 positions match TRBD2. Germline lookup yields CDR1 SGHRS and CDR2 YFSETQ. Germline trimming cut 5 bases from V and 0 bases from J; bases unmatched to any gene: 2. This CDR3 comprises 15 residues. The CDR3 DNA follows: TGCGCCAGCAGATTAGCGGGGGCGAACACCGGGGAGCTGTTTTTT. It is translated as CASRLAGANTGELFF.

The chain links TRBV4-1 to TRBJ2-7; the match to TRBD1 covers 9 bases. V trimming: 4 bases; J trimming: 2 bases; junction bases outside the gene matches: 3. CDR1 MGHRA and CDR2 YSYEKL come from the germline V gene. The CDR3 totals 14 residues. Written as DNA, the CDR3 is TGCGCCAGCAGCCCACGACAGGGGGCCTACGAGCAGTACTTC. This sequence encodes CASSPRQGAYEQYF.

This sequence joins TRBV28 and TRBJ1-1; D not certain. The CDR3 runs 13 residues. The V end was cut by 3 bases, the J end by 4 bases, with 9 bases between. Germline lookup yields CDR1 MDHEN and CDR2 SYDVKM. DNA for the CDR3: TGTGCCAGCAGTTTTCTGGGAGCCACTGAAGCTTTCTTT. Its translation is CASSFLGATEAFF.

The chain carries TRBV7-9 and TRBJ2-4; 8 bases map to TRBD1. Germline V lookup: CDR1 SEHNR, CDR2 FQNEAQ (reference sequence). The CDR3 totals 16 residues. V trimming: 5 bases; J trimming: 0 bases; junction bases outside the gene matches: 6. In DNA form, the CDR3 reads TGTGCCAGCAGCCCCAGGACAGGGTTAGCCAAAAACATTCAGTACTTC. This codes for CASSPRTGLAKNIQYF.